This T cell receptor beta chain comes out of a study of cytomegalovirus exposure and HLA in healthy donors. Findings and limits, study-wide: A few of the chains that were CMV-associated were confirmed in vitro to be specific for CMV antigens. According to the study, around 150 TCR beta chains were cytomegalovirus-associated. Most TCRs appeared rarely, but some public TCRs recurred in many donors.

Regarding this clone: Its antigen is unknown.

There are 14 residues in the CDR3. Trimming stripped 2 bases from V and 4 bases from J, with 8 bases between. Germline V gives CDR1 MNHEY, CDR2 SVGAGI. Profiling relied on immunoSEQ multiplex PCR, and the TCRdb table lists in-frame clones only, not all of them. This table has about 150,000 clones, roughly 90% appearing once. The TCR sequence derives from a man aged 18 to 29 in good health and CMV-seropositive. This sequence joins TRBV6-5 and TRBJ2-2; maybe TRBD2 (5 bases). Sequencing was done on a sample of PBMCs. CDR3 coding DNA: TGTGCCAGCAGTTACGGCGCGGGCACCGGGGAGCTGTTTTTT. Encoded protein: CASSYGAGTGELFF.